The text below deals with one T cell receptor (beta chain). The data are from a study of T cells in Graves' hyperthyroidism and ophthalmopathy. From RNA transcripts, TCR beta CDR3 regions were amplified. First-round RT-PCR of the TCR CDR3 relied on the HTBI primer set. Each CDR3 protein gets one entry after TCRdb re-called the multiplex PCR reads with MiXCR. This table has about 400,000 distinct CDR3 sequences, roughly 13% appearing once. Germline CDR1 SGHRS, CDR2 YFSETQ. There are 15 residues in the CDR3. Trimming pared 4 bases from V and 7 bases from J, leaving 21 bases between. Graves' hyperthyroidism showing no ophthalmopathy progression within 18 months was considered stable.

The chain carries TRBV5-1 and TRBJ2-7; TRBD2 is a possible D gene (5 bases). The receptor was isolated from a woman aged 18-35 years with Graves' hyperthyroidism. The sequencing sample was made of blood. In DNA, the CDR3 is TGCGCCAGCAGCATAGGAGCGGCCCCCTATGGGGAGCAGTACTTC. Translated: CASSIGAAPYGEQYF. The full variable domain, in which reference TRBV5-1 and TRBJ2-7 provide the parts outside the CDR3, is KAGVTQTPRYLIKTRGQQVTLSCSPISGHRSVSWYQQTPGQGLQFLFEYFSETQRNKGNFPGRFSGRQFSNSRSEMNVSTLELGDSALYLCASSIGAAPYGEQYFGPGTRLTVT.